This passage covers 9 T cell receptor beta chains from one sample sequenced in a study of T cell responses to AZD1222 COVID-19 vaccine. The repertoire was sequenced with immunoSEQ multiplex PCR; TCRdb's copy has only in-frame clones and lacks some. Altogether approximately 140,000 clones are present, more than 85% being singletons, with the ten largest covering 2.5% to 3.5%. Sequencing used peripheral blood, obtained 28 days after the second AZD1222 dose. The source of these receptors is an adult who received the AZD1222 COVID-19 vaccine.

This clone has only a few counts. The V call is TRBV30, the J call TRBJ2-7, with 7 positions matching TRBD1. V lost 4 bases and J lost 2; bases outside the gene matches: 8. Germline V gives CDR1 GTSNPN, CDR2 SVGIG (reference sequence). The CDR3 has 14 amino acids. The CDR3 region is CAWTDRRSTYEQYF. For the CDR3, the DNA is TGTGCCTGGACGGACAGGCGCAGCACCTACGAGCAGTACTTC.

CDR3 in amino acids: CASSLAEAYEQYF. CDR3 nucleotides: TGTGCCAGCAGCTTAGCGGAAGCCTACGAGCAGTACTTC. The genes are TRBV7-2 and TRBJ2-7; D is unresolved. Germline assignment: CDR1 SGHTA and CDR2 FQGNSA. The CDR3 is 13 residues long. Trimming removed 0 bases from V and 2 bases from J, with 5 bases in between.

V gene TRBV7-2 combines with J gene TRBJ2-7; unclear D gene. The germline gives CDR1 SGHTA, CDR2 FQGNSA. V lost 3 bases, J lost 1 base, and 10 bases lay in between. This CDR3 has 14 residues. The CDR3 DNA sequence: TGTGCCAGCAGCTTGGCGTTGGCTTCCTACGAGCAGTACTTC. Translation gives CASSLALASYEQYF.

This rearrangement joins TRBV5-1 to TRBJ1-5; perhaps TRBD1 as D (5 bases). V was pared by 1 base and J by 0 bases, with 8 bases between. The germline V gene encodes CDR1 SGHRS and CDR2 YFSETQ. This CDR3 comprises 15 residues. CDR3 region: CASSLQGGSNQPQHF. CDR3 DNA sequence: TGCGCCAGCAGCTTGCAGGGAGGTAGCAATCAGCCCCAGCATTTT. The full variable domain, completed using reference TRBV5-1 and TRBJ1-5, is KAGVTQTPRYLIKTRGQQVTLSCSPISGHRSVSWYQQTPGQGLQFLFEYFSETQRNKGNFPGRFSGRQFSNSRSEMNVSTLELGDSALYLCASSLQGGSNQPQHFGDGTRLSIL.

The CDR3 spells CASSESGNEQFF. The CDR3 nucleotides are TGTGCCAGCAGTGAATCGGGCAATGAGCAGTTCTTC. This chain connects TRBV2 to TRBJ2-1; D ambiguous. The V end lost 2 bases, the J end lost 6 bases, and 5 bases lay between the germline ends. The CDR3 extends over 12 amino acids. From germline, CDR1 is SNHLY and CDR2 FYNNEI.

For the CDR3, the DNA is TGTGCCAGCAGCCCTACGGGCGAGGGTGGCGATCGGGGGACCCAGTACTTC. It yields the protein CASSPTGEGGDRGTQYF. This rearrangement joins TRBV7-3 to TRBJ2-5; TRBD2 is a possible D gene (5 bases). The CDR3 contains 17 residues. Per germline, CDR1 SGHTA and CDR2 FQGTGA. V gave up 5 bases and J gave up 7 bases, with 26 bases separating them.

CDR3 DNA: TGTGCCAGCAGCGTATACAGTGGTAATGAAAAACTGTTTTTT. This gives the protein CASSVYSGNEKLFF. The chain combines TRBV9 with TRBJ1-4; D ambiguous. V gave up 1 base and J gave up 4 bases, with 8 bases separating them. CDR1 is SGDLS and CDR2 is YYNGEE in the germline V gene. The CDR3 sequence is 14 residues long.

The chain is built from TRBV19 and TRBJ2-5; D is unclear. CDR3 size: 15 residues. V dropped 3 bases and J dropped 1 base, with 12 bases sitting between them. Germline V gives CDR1 LNHDA, CDR2 SQIVND (reference sequence). This CDR3 reads CASSMGGASQETQYF. The CDR3 DNA is TGTGCCAGTAGTATGGGTGGAGCCAGCCAAGAGACCCAGTACTTC.

The V and J genes are TRBV9 and TRBJ2-1; 7 positions match TRBD2. The CDR3 is 17 residues long. Germline V gives CDR1 SGDLS, CDR2 YYNGEE. Trimming cost V 3 bases and J 0 bases; bases outside gene matches: 9. The CDR3 DNA follows: TGTGCCAGCAGCGCATTTGCTAGCGGTAGCTCCTACAATGAGCAGTTCTTC. As protein: CASSAFASGSSYNEQFF.